A single sample is the source of the 21 T cell receptor beta chains below, sequenced in a study of shared clonotypes between healthy human individuals. Generated by immunoSEQ multiplex PCR, the TCRdb table keeps only in-frame clones and is missing some. The table includes millions of clones, more than 80% detected once. Sequenced: naive CD4+ T cells from PBMCs. Subset in this sample: CD45RA+ positively selected. These receptors were collected from a young man in good health. Some clones in this sample may be carry-over from other donors' samples.

The chain recombines TRBV29-1 with TRBJ1-1; TRBD1 agrees at 8 bases. Germline V gives CDR1 SQVTM, CDR2 ANQGSEA. The CDR3 is 13 amino acids. The ends lost 3 bases at V and 4 bases at J; junction bases unmatched: 4. CDR3 in DNA: TGCAGCGTTGACGCAGACAGGGGCACTGAAGCTTTCTTT. This encodes CSVDADRGTEAFF. The full variable domain, its missing parts supplied by reference TRBV29-1 and TRBJ1-1, is SAVISQKPSRDICQRGTSLTIQCQVDSQVTMMFWYRQQPGQSLTLIATANQGSEATYESGFVIDKFPISRPNLTFSTLTVSNMSPEDSSIYLCSVDADRGTEAFFGQGTRLTVV.

The sample holds one count of this clone. V gene TRBV19 combines with J gene TRBJ2-3; 8 bases are shared with TRBD2. V lost 7 bases and J lost 4; bases outside the gene matches: 10. Germline V gene lookup returns CDR1 LNHDA and CDR2 SQIVND (reference sequence). The CDR3 length is 15 residues. The CDR3 bases are TGTGCCAGTACCAGCAGTCGGGAGGGGGCAGATACGCAGTATTTT. Residues: CASTSSREGADTQYF.

The J gene is TRBJ2-5, the V gene TRBV9, with D perhaps matching TRBD1 (5 bases). Trimming pared 3 bases from V and 1 base from J, leaving 19 bases between. This CDR3 comprises 17 residues. Germline CDR1 SGDLS, CDR2 YYNGEE. DNA of the CDR3: TGTGCCAGCAGCGCCTTAGGTGGGGCCCTCCTCCAAGAGACCCAGTACTTC. Residues: CASSALGGALLQETQYF.

V usage is TRBV7-8 and J usage is TRBJ2-1, with D perhaps matching TRBD1 (6 bases). The CDR3 extends over 14 amino acids. The V gene's germline CDR1 is SGHVS and CDR2 FQNEAQ. V shed 1 base and J shed 10 bases, with 14 bases lying between them. CDR3 in amino acids: CASSLGGQGLEQFF. CDR3 nucleotide sequence: TGTGCCAGCAGCTTAGGGGGGCAGGGGTTGGAGCAGTTCTTC.

The J gene is TRBJ2-3, the V gene TRBV7-9, with D perhaps being TRBD1 or TRBD2 (5 bases each). The CDR3 consists of 17 residues. The germline V and J ends were trimmed by 5 bases and 6 bases, with 24 bases remaining between them. Germline loops: CDR1 SEHNR, CDR2 FQNEAQ (reference sequence). In DNA, the CDR3 is TGTGCCAGCAGCCGCTGGGACCTGCTAACACCCTTGGATACGCAGTATTTT. It is translated as CASSRWDLLTPLDTQYF. Using reference TRBV7-9 and TRBJ2-3 for the parts outside the CDR3, the full variable domain is DTGVSQNPRHKITKRGQNVTFRCDPISEHNRLYWYRQTLGQGPEFLTYFQNEAQLEKSRLLSDRFSAERPKGSFSTLEIQRTEQGDSAMYLCASSRWDLLTPLDTQYFGPGTRLTVL.

The rearrangement joins TRBV29-1 to TRBJ2-2; D is possibly TRBD1 or TRBD2 (5 bases each). The CDR3 runs 13 residues. Germline V lookup: CDR1 SQVTM, CDR2 ANQGSEA. The DNA of the CDR3 is TGCAGTTCATTGGCCGGGGCCACCGGGGAGCTGTTTTTT. Translating it yields CSSLAGATGELFF.

The V gene is TRBV5-1, the J gene TRBJ2-2, with D tentatively TRBD2 (6 bases). CDR3 size: 15 residues. The germline gives CDR1 SGHRS, CDR2 YFSETQ. V lost 0 bases and J lost 5, with 11 bases in between. The CDR3 nucleotides are TGCGCCAGCAGCTTGGTCACGGGAGCGACCGGGGAGCTGTTTTTT. This encodes CASSLVTGATGELFF.

The CDR3 nucleotides read TGTGCCAGCTCACCTCCAGGAGGGATCGGTGAGCAGTTCTTC. Its protein product is CASSPPGGIGEQFF. This chain joins TRBV18 and TRBJ2-1; TRBD2 might be the D (6 bases). V lost 3 bases to trimming and J lost 9 bases, with 15 bases between them. The CDR3 has 14 residues. CDR1 and CDR2 (germline): KGHSH, LQKENI.

This chain joins TRBV9 and TRBJ2-5, with 9 bases lining up with TRBD1. V trimming: 0 bases; J trimming: 5 bases; junction bases outside the gene matches: 8. CDR1 and CDR2 from the germline V gene are SGDLS and YYNGEE. The CDR3 loop spans 16 amino acids. This CDR3 reads CASSVGRGTGFETQYF. The DNA of the CDR3 is TGTGCCAGCAGCGTAGGGCGGGGGACAGGGTTCGAGACCCAGTACTTC.

This chain joins TRBV18 and TRBJ2-1, with 9 bases that match TRBD2. V was clipped by 3 bases and J by 7 bases; unmatched bases: 7. CDR1 KGHSH and CDR2 LQKENI come from the germline V gene. This CDR3 comprises 15 residues. The CDR3 coding sequence is TGTGCCAGCTCACCTTTAGCGGGAGTAAGTAATGAGCAGTTCTTC. Translated: CASSPLAGVSNEQFF. The full variable domain, with the rest looked up from reference TRBV18 and TRBJ2-1, is NAGVMQNPRHLVRRRGQEARLRCSPMKGHSHVYWYRQLPEEGLKFMVYLQKENIIDESGMPKERFSAEFPKEGPSILRIQQVVRGDSAAYFCASSPLAGVSNEQFFGPGTRLTVL.

Worth noting for this clone: Sequence at one end of the junction differs from germline and may be a read error. This chain connects TRBV7-2 to TRBJ2-2, with 13 nucleotides matching TRBD2. In germline, CDR1 is SGHTA, CDR2 FQGNSA. CDR3 length: 15 amino acids. CDR3 DNA sequence: TGTGCCAGCAGCTTAGTTTCACTAGCGGGAGGGGGGCTGTTTTTT. It codes for CASSLVSLAGGGLFF.

The J gene is TRBJ2-7, the V gene TRBV5-5, with 7 bases lining up with TRBD1. The CDR3 covers 14 residues. From germline, CDR1 is SGHKS and CDR2 YYEKEE (reference sequence). The junction had 6 bases not matched to a gene; V was cut back by 3 bases and J by 3 bases. In DNA form, the CDR3 reads TGTGCCAGCAGCTCGGACAGGCAAGGCTACGAGCAGTACTTC. Residues: CASSSDRQGYEQYF.

The gene calls are TRBV5-1 and TRBJ2-6, with 7 bases identical to TRBD1. Trimming cost V 8 bases and J 3 bases; bases outside gene matches: 11. Germline CDR1 and CDR2: SGHRS and YFSETQ. The CDR3 is 16 residues long. CDR3: CASEQTGSIGANVLTF. The CDR3 DNA is TGCGCCAGTGAGCAGACAGGGTCGATTGGGGCCAACGTCCTGACTTTC.

The V call is TRBV7-8, the J call TRBJ1-4; weak D call: TRBD1 (6 bases). The CDR3 consists of 13 residues. Germline lookup yields CDR1 SGHVS and CDR2 FQNEAQ. Trimming removed 5 bases at V and 7 bases at J, with 11 bases between. The CDR3 coding sequence is TGTGCCAGCAGCCCCTTAGGGGGTGAAAAACTGTTTTTT. Encoded protein: CASSPLGGEKLFF.

The chain carries TRBV29-1 and TRBJ2-1; D may be TRBD1 (6 bases). Between the trimmed V and J ends, which lost 8 bases and 0 bases, there was a span of 14 bases. Germline assignment: CDR1 SQVTM and CDR2 ANQGSEA. This CDR3 is built from 14 residues. CDR3 bases: TGCAGCCTTTGGAACAGGGACTCCTACAATGAGCAGTTCTTC. Protein sequence: CSLWNRDSYNEQFF.

The chain is built from TRBV30 and TRBJ2-1, with D uncertain. Germline V gene lookup returns CDR1 GTSNPN and CDR2 SVGIG (reference sequence). CDR3 length: 10 residues. The V end was cut by 5 bases, the J end by 9 bases, with 8 bases between. Here the CDR3 reads CAWGNFEQFF. The CDR3 DNA sequence: TGTGCCTGGGGGAATTTTGAGCAGTTCTTC.

The chain recombines TRBV6-1 with TRBJ1-5, with D unclear. V dropped 2 bases and J dropped 7 bases, with 3 bases sitting between them. The CDR3 totals 11 residues. CDR1 and CDR2 from the germline V gene are MNHNS and SASEGT. For the CDR3, the DNA is TGTGCCAGCAGTGAATTGCAGCCCCAGCATTTT. Its protein is CASSELQPQHF.

This clone was picked up one time. This chain connects TRBV9 to TRBJ1-3; 9 nucleotides match TRBD1. V shed 0 bases, J shed 3 bases, and the junction held 10 bases outside the gene matches. The CDR3 spans 18 residues. Germline lookup yields CDR1 SGDLS and CDR2 YYNGEE. The CDR3 spells CASSVDMGDRAVGNTIYF. Written as DNA, the CDR3 is TGTGCCAGCAGCGTAGATATGGGGGACAGGGCTGTTGGAAACACCATATATTTT.

The CDR3 bases are TGCGCCAGCAGCCCCGTCAAGGGGGGGAAGAACACCGGGGAGCTGTTTTTT. Translating it yields CASSPVKGGKNTGELFF. The chain joins TRBV4-1 to TRBJ2-2; tentative D call: TRBD2 (7 bases). The CDR3 extends over 17 amino acids. The germline V gene has CDR1 MGHRA and CDR2 YSYEKL. V was trimmed by 4 bases and J by 1 base, leaving 16 bases between them.

The rearrangement joins TRBV18 to TRBJ2-3, with D uncertain. The CDR3 loop spans 15 amino acids. Trimming removed 6 bases from V and 2 bases from J, with 15 bases in between. Germline V gene sequence: CDR1 KGHSH, CDR2 LQKENI. CDR3 amino acids: CASSPFAGATDTQYF. CDR3 nucleotide sequence: TGTGCCAGCTCCCCCTTCGCTGGTGCCACAGATACGCAGTATTTT.

As concerns this clone: The sample holds other DNA sequences that translate to the same CDR3. V gene TRBV28 combines with J gene TRBJ2-2, with 13 bases aligning to TRBD2. The germline V gene encodes CDR1 MDHEN and CDR2 SYDVKM. J gave up 4 bases and V 9 bases, and 2 bases lay outside the gene matches. CDR3 length equals 14 residues. As DNA, the CDR3 is TGTGCCAGTCGACTAGCGGGAGGCACCGGGGAGCTGTTTTTT. Protein: CASRLAGGTGELFF.